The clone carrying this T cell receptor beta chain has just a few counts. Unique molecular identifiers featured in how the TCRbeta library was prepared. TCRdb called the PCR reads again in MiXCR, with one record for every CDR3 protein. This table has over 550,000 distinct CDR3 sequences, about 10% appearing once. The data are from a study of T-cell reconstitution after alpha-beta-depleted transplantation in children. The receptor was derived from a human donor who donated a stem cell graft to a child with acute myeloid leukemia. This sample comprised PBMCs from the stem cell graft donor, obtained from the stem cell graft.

CDR3 protein: CASSPFAGVGTDTQYF. The CDR3 coding sequence is TGTGCCAGCTCACCTTTTGCGGGAGTCGGCACAGATACGCAGTATTTT. The rearrangement links TRBV18 to TRBJ2-3; 7 nucleotides match TRBD2. The germline gives CDR1 KGHSH, CDR2 LQKENI. V shed 3 bases, J shed 1 base, and the junction held 7 bases outside the gene matches. The CDR3 has 16 residues.